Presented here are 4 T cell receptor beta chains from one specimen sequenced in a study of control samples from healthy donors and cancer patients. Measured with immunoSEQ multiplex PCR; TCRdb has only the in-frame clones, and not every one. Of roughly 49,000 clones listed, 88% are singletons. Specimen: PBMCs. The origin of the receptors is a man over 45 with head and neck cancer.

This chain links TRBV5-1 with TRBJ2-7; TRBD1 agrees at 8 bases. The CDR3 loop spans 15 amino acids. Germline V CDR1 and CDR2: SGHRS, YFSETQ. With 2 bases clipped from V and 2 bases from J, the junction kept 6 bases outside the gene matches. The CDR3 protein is CASSFEDRGPYEQYF. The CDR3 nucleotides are TGCGCCAGCAGCTTCGAAGACAGGGGCCCCTACGAGCAGTACTTC.

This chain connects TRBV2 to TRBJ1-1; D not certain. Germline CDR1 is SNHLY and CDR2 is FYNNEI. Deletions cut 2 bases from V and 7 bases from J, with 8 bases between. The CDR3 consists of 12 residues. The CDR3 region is CASSESWGEAFF. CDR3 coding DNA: TGTGCCAGCAGTGAATCTTGGGGTGAAGCTTTCTTT.

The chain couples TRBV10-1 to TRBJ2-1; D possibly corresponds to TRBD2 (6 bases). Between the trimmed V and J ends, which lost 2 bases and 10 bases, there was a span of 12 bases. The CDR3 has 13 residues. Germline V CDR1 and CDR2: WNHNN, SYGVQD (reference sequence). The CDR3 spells CASSEVSRGEQFF. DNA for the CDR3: TGCGCCAGCAGTGAGGTCTCCCGGGGGGAGCAGTTCTTC.

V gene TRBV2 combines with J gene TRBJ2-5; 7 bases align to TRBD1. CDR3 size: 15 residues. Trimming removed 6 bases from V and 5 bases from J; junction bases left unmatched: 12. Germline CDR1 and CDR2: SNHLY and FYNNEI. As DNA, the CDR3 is TGTGCCAGCAGGGCGTGGGGGACAGTTGGTGAGACCCAGTACTTC. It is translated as CASRAWGTVGETQYF. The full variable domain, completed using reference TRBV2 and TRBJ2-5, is EPEVTQTPSHQVTQMGQEVILRCVPISNHLYFYWYRQILGQKVEFLVSFYNNEISEKSEIFDDQFSVERPDGSNFTLKIRSTKLEDSAMYFCASRAWGTVGETQYFGPGTRLLVL.